This T cell receptor beta chain is drawn from a study of response to subunit inactivated influenza vaccine. This clonotype was detected a few times. Its specificity is not known. Regarding the study as a whole: There was a suggestion from the authors that each seasonal influenza vaccination recruits few new T cells.

Using its own MiXCR run on the RT-PCR reads, TCRdb lists one record per CDR3 protein. The sample holds hundreds of thousands of distinct CDR3 sequences, approximately 10% seen once. This sample also belongs to another study, concerning T cells expressing NK-cell markers. That report notes: For TCR beta, cDNA was produced by 5'RACE template switching with UMIs. An anti-gamma-delta TCR antibody was added in several experiments. It restricted sorting to alpha-beta TCR-expressing T cells. Four donors showed these clonotypes also leading the CD3+CD56-NKG2C+ fraction.

The specimen comprised PBMCs from blood, sampled on the day of vaccination. The clonotype comes from a man in his fifties or sixties who received an inactivated influenza vaccine.

CDR3 DNA sequence: TGTGCCAGCAGCTTTGGTGGGACAGCCAGCACAGATACGCAGTATTTT. It codes for CASSFGGTASTDTQYF. The chain couples TRBV5-5 to TRBJ2-3; 7 bases are shared with TRBD1. The CDR3 consists of 16 residues. J was trimmed by 0 bases and V by 2 bases; bases with no gene match: 6. Germline CDR1 SGHKS, CDR2 YYEKEE (reference sequence).